These 28 T cell receptor beta chains came from one sample sequenced in a study of T cell responses to AZD1222 COVID-19 vaccine. Libraries were prepared by immunoSEQ multiplex PCR; TCRdb keeps only in-frame clonotypes and omits some of them. The profile shows some 100,000 clones, under 95% of them singletons. The specimen was peripheral blood, collected on day 0 of AZD1222 vaccination. The receptors here all came from an adult in good health.

V and J are TRBV4-1 and TRBJ2-2; 9 bases agree with TRBD1. J lost 5 bases, V lost 0 bases, and 4 bases had no gene match. The CDR3 is 16 amino acids. Germline CDR1 and CDR2: MGHRA and YSYEKL. Here the CDR3 DNA reads TGCGCCAGCAGCCAAGATTCGACAGGGGGTACCGGGGAGCTGTTTTTT. It translates to CASSQDSTGGTGELFF.

The V gene is TRBV27, the J gene TRBJ2-1; 8 bases map to TRBD1. The CDR3 runs 16 residues. Losses at the gene ends were 6 bases for V and 3 bases for J; bases not matched to a gene: 10. The germline V gene has CDR1 MNHEY and CDR2 SMNVEV (reference sequence). CDR3 protein: CASRERTGSNYNEQFF. In nucleotides, the CDR3 is TGTGCCAGCAGAGAGAGGACAGGGTCGAACTACAATGAGCAGTTCTTC.

The V call is TRBV28, the J call TRBJ1-6; 7 positions match TRBD1. CDR3 size: 13 residues. From germline, CDR1 is MDHEN and CDR2 SYDVKM. V lost 6 bases and J lost 10; bases outside the gene matches: 6. The CDR3 here is CASRRQGESPLHF. The CDR3 nucleotides are TGTGCCAGCAGAAGGCAGGGGGAATCACCCCTCCACTTT.

The rearrangement joins TRBV5-1 to TRBJ1-4; 7 nucleotides match TRBD1. Germline values: CDR1 SGHRS, CDR2 YFSETQ. V was pared by 7 bases and J by 7 bases, with 10 bases of the junction left unmatched. The CDR3 has 14 residues. The CDR3 spells CASGLRGDSEKLFF. CDR3 in DNA: TGCGCCAGCGGACTCAGGGGGGACAGTGAAAAACTGTTTTTT.

The V and J genes are TRBV11-3 and TRBJ2-2; the D call may be TRBD1 or TRBD2 (5 bases each). The germline CDR1 and CDR2 sequences are SGHNT and YENEEA. The CDR3 runs to 15 residues. Trimming took off 6 bases at V and 6 bases at J, with 17 bases between the two ends. CDR3 amino acids: CASSRRGRAAGELFF. CDR3 DNA: TGTGCCAGCAGTCGTCGGGGCAGGGCGGCCGGGGAGCTGTTTTTT.

The chain is built from TRBV6-1 and TRBJ1-5; TRBD1 is a possible D gene (5 bases). V lost 3 bases, J lost 2 bases, and 17 bases lay in between. Germline-derived CDR1 and CDR2 are MNHNS and SASEGT. The CDR3 consists of 17 residues. The CDR3 DNA sequence: TGTGCCAGCAGTGAGGGGGTCGGGCTGCAACGCAATCAGCCCCAGCATTTT. Amino acid sequence: CASSEGVGLQRNQPQHF.

CDR3 DNA sequence: TGTGCCAGCAGTCCCCGTTCCCTGAGGACCTATGGCTACACCTTC. This codes for CASSPRSLRTYGYTF. The chain carries TRBV27 and TRBJ1-2; D is undetermined. The germline V gene encodes CDR1 MNHEY and CDR2 SMNVEV (reference sequence). V gave up 5 bases and J gave up 4 bases, with 17 bases separating them. The CDR3 is 15 amino acids.

The V gene is TRBV25-1, the J gene TRBJ2-3; 7 bases align to TRBD2. CDR1 and CDR2 (germline): MGHDK, SYGVNS. The CDR3 spans 15 residues. V lost 3 bases to trimming and J lost 1 base; unmatched junction nucleotides: 4. DNA of the CDR3: TGTGCCAGCAGTGATCCGGGAGGAGGCACAGATACGCAGTATTTT. It codes for CASSDPGGGTDTQYF.

This clone has only one observation. The CDR3 bases are TGTGCCAGCAGCTTGTTACCCTGGGCAGATACGCAGTATTTT. Protein product: CASSLLPWADTQYF. V gene TRBV5-4 combines with J gene TRBJ2-3; D not certain. This CDR3 is built from 14 residues. Trimming cost V 1 base and J 4 bases, with 10 bases left between them. Germline V gives CDR1 SGHNT, CDR2 YYREEE (reference sequence).

The chain is built from TRBV10-3 and TRBJ1-5; no firm D call. This CDR3 is built from 18 residues. Between the trimmed V and J ends, which lost 0 bases and 6 bases, there was a span of 21 bases. The germline V gene has CDR1 ENHRY and CDR2 SYGVKD. The CDR3 reads CAISESSEYGNSGQPQHF. The CDR3 nucleotides read TGTGCCATCAGTGAGTCGTCGGAGTATGGTAATTCAGGTCAGCCCCAGCATTTT.

The V call is TRBV6-4, the J call TRBJ2-1, with D perhaps TRBD1 or TRBD2 (6 bases each). CDR3 length: 13 amino acids. Germline assignment: CDR1 MRHNA and CDR2 SNTAGT. With 4 bases removed from V and 9 bases from J, the gap between germline ends came to 13 bases. The CDR3 nucleotides read TGTGCCAGCAGTGGGGGGGCCGTAGGTGAGCAGTTCTTC. Translated, it gives CASSGGAVGEQFF.

The chain joins TRBV19 to TRBJ1-4, with D unresolved. The CDR3 sequence is 16 residues long. V lost 4 bases to trimming and J lost 2 bases, with 14 bases between them. CDR1 LNHDA and CDR2 SQIVND come from the germline V gene (reference sequence). CDR3 sequence: CASSTGSWATNEKLFF. As DNA, the CDR3 is TGTGCCAGTAGTACCGGTTCCTGGGCGACTAATGAAAAACTGTTTTTT.

This clone occurred once. The chain uses TRBV11-3 and TRBJ2-3; possibly TRBD1 for D (5 bases). Germline V gene lookup returns CDR1 SGHNT and CDR2 YENEEA. V lost 3 bases and J lost 9, with 10 bases in between. The CDR3 totals 12 residues. The CDR3 is CASSFGDRTQYF. CDR3 coding DNA: TGTGCCAGCAGCTTTGGTGACAGAACGCAGTATTTT.

The rearrangement joins TRBV9 to TRBJ2-7; 7 nucleotides match TRBD1. CDR1 and CDR2 from the germline V gene are SGDLS and YYNGEE. CDR3 length equals 15 residues. The V and J ends lost 3 bases and 3 bases, in that order; junction bases with no gene match: 9. The CDR3 region has the DNA TGTGCCAGCAGCGGGGGGACAGCTATGATCTACGAGCAGTACTTC. Translated, it gives CASSGGTAMIYEQYF.

The chain recombines TRBV7-8 with TRBJ2-4; 14 nucleotides match TRBD2. The CDR3 is 19 amino acids. The germline V gene encodes CDR1 SGHVS and CDR2 FQNEAQ. V gave up 5 bases and J gave up 0 bases; unmatched junction bases: 9. The CDR3 spells CASSPRLAGGPGAKNIQYF. The CDR3 region has the DNA TGTGCCAGCAGCCCCCGACTAGCGGGGGGGCCGGGAGCCAAAAACATTCAGTACTTC.

The CDR3 loop is CASTMTGGRPQHF. DNA for the CDR3: TGTGCCAGTACCATGACAGGAGGTCGGCCCCAGCATTTT. This chain uses TRBV19 with TRBJ1-5; D might be TRBD1 (6 bases). Per the germline V gene, CDR1 is LNHDA and CDR2 is SQIVND (reference sequence). The CDR3 has 13 residues. V lost 7 bases to trimming and J lost 9 bases, with 16 bases between them.

V is TRBV11-1 and J is TRBJ2-5; 12 nucleotides align to TRBD2. The germline gives CDR1 SGHAT, CDR2 FQDESV (reference sequence). This CDR3 has 15 residues. The V gene end was trimmed by 8 bases and the J gene end by 7 bases; junction bases not matched to a gene: 11. As DNA, the CDR3 is TGTGCCAGCCGACTAGCGGGGGACGCGGACGTGACCCAGTACTTC. Amino acids: CASRLAGDADVTQYF.

As regards this clone: The sample carries other DNA sequences with the same CDR3. CDR3 residues: CASSLEGYGYTF. CDR3 DNA sequence: TGTGCCAGCAGTTTAGAGGGCTATGGCTACACCTTC. The chain recombines TRBV28 with TRBJ1-2; D gene unclear. Trimming stripped 2 bases from V and 4 bases from J, with 5 bases between. CDR3 length: 12 amino acids. Germline V gene lookup returns CDR1 MDHEN and CDR2 SYDVKM.

This clone was recorded once. The chain is built from TRBV9 and TRBJ1-2; 9 positions agree with TRBD1. This CDR3 spans 13 amino acids. V trimming: 4 bases; J trimming: 8 bases; junction bases outside the gene matches: 6. Per the germline V gene, CDR1 is SGDLS and CDR2 is YYNGEE. This CDR3 reads CASSPRTGVGYTF. The CDR3 DNA reads as TGTGCCAGCAGCCCCAGGACAGGGGTAGGCTACACCTTC. Supplemented by reference TRBV9 and TRBJ1-2, the full variable domain reads DSGVTQTPKHLITATGQRVTLRCSPRSGDLSVYWYQQSLDQGLQFLIQYYNGEERAKGNILERFSAQQFPDLHSELNLSSLELGDSALYFCASSPRTGVGYTFGSGTRLTVV.

This chain joins TRBV5-4 and TRBJ2-5; 7 bases agree with TRBD2. In germline, CDR1 is SGHNT, CDR2 YYREEE (reference sequence). The CDR3 runs to 16 residues. J gave up 5 bases and V 2 bases, and 12 bases lay outside the gene matches. In DNA, the CDR3 is TGTGCCAGCAGCTTTGGTAACGGGGGGTCTCCGGAGACCCAGTACTTC. Translated: CASSFGNGGSPETQYF.

The gene calls are TRBV11-2 and TRBJ2-1; D might be TRBD1 (6 bases). Deletions cut 4 bases from V and 6 bases from J, with 13 bases between. The CDR3 length is 14 residues. The germline V gene encodes CDR1 SGHAT and CDR2 FQNNGV. The CDR3 here is CASSSSRGFNEQFF. CDR3 DNA sequence: TGTGCCAGCAGCTCTTCTAGGGGGTTCAATGAGCAGTTCTTC. Supplemented by reference TRBV11-2 and TRBJ2-1, the full variable domain reads EAGVAQSPRYKIIEKRQSVAFWCNPISGHATLYWYQQILGQGPKLLIQFQNNGVVDDSQLPKDRFSAERLKGVDSTLKIQPAKLEDSAVYLCASSSSRGFNEQFFGPGTRLTVL.

The chain uses TRBV2 and TRBJ2-5, with D perhaps assigned TRBD1 or TRBD2 (5 bases each). This CDR3 contains 14 residues. V was shortened by 7 bases and J by 5 bases, with 17 bases between the two germline ends. Germline CDR1 is SNHLY and CDR2 is FYNNEI. DNA of the CDR3: TGTGCCAGCACAAAAGTCGGGGCCTCCGAGACCCAGTACTTC. Translated, it gives CASTKVGASETQYF.

J is TRBJ1-1 and V is TRBV18, with 7 nucleotides matching TRBD1. Unmatched junction bases numbered 7, after V lost 5 bases and J lost 4 bases. This CDR3 comprises 14 residues. Germline V gene lookup returns CDR1 KGHSH and CDR2 LQKENI. The CDR3: CASSTQDRVTEAFF. CDR3 nucleotides: TGTGCCAGCTCAACCCAAGACAGGGTCACTGAAGCTTTCTTT.

The chain is built from TRBV4-1 and TRBJ2-2; TRBD1 is a possible D gene (6 bases). The V end lost 0 bases, the J end lost 6 bases, and 14 bases lay between the germline ends. CDR1 and CDR2 from the germline V gene are MGHRA and YSYEKL. This CDR3 has 16 amino acids. The CDR3 DNA reads TGCGCCAGCAGCCAAGAAAGGGGGATCGGGTCCGGGGAGCTGTTTTTT. Translation: CASSQERGIGSGELFF.

CDR3 sequence (DNA): TGTGCCACCACCCTTAGGGAGGTGCCCGGCTACACCTTC. It yields the protein CATTLREVPGYTF. The rearrangement links TRBV12-3 or TRBV12-4 to TRBJ1-2; D unresolved. The CDR3 is 13 residues long. Trimming took off 10 bases at V and 8 bases at J, with 20 bases between the two ends.

The rearrangement uses TRBV6-1 and TRBJ1-2; D is undetermined. Deletions cut 2 bases from V and 8 bases from J, with 6 bases between. The CDR3 is 11 residues long. Germline-derived CDR1 and CDR2 are MNHNS and SASEGT. This chain's CDR3 is CASSERTGYTF. The CDR3 DNA follows: TGTGCCAGCAGTGAACGTACCGGCTACACCTTC.

V and J are TRBV28 and TRBJ1-5, with D perhaps TRBD1 (5 bases). With 3 bases removed from V and 7 bases from J, the gap between germline ends came to 13 bases. The CDR3 loop spans 14 amino acids. Germline loops: CDR1 MDHEN, CDR2 SYDVKM. Here the CDR3 reads CASSFIRDRQPQHF. The CDR3 DNA follows: TGTGCCAGCAGTTTTATCAGGGACCGGCAGCCCCAGCATTTT.

This clone was picked up one time. J is TRBJ2-5 and V is TRBV6-5, with TRBD1 matching over 7 bases. The length of the CDR3 is 16 residues. Germline CDR1 reads MNHEY; CDR2 reads SVGAGI. With V trimmed by 4 bases and J by 5 bases, 13 bases remained unmatched. CDR3 sequence: CASSSIATGRGETQYF. The DNA of the CDR3 is TGTGCCAGCAGTTCCATCGCGACAGGGCGAGGGGAGACCCAGTACTTC.